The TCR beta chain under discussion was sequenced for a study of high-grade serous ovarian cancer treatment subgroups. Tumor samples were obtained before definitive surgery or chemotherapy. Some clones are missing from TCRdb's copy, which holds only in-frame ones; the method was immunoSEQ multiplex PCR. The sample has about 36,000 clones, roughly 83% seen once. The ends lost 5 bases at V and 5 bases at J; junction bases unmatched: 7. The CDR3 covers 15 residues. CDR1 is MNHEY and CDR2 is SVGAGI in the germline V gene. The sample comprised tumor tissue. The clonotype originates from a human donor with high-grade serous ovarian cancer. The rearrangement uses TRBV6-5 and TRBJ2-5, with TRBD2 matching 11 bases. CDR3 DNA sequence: TGTGCCAGCAGTCGTAGCGGGAGGGCCGGGGAGACCCAGTACTTC. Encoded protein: CASSRSGRAGETQYF.